The TCR beta chain under discussion was sequenced for a study of T-cell memory formation after mild COVID-19. Overall study context: TCR clustering was largely donor specific. Study findings and constraints: Contracting CD4+ clones sat mainly in CM and EM; CD8+ in EMRA.

TCRdb passed the 5' RACE reads through MiXCR, listing each CDR3 protein once. The sample has about 210,000 distinct CDR3 sequences; 10% to 13% are singletons. This clonotype has just a few counts. The antigen is undetermined. The CDR3 is made up of 13 amino acids. The germline CDR1 and CDR2 sequences are SGHRS and YFSETQ. The germline V and J ends were trimmed by 2 bases and 7 bases, with 7 bases remaining between them. This TCR was sampled from a man aged 18 to 30 who had mild COVID-19 (a few samples of this study predate the infection). Cell type and time point are not known. Specimen: PBMCs or a T cell subset sorted from them (not recorded which). V usage is TRBV5-1 and J usage is TRBJ1-6; D ambiguous. The chain's CDR3 is CASSFDVNSPLHF. CDR3 coding DNA: TGCGCCAGCAGCTTTGACGTGAATTCACCCCTCCACTTT.